These 25 T cell receptor beta chains were all obtained from the same sample, sequenced in a study of CD4 T cells in relation to SARS-CoV-2 and coronaviruses. The method was immunoSEQ multiplex PCR; TCRdb's version includes in-frame clones alone and lacks a portion of them. The repertoire consists of approximately 50,000 clones, with around 90% occurring once and the leading ten covering roughly 0.4%. The sequenced material came from naive CD4+ T cells from PBMCs. The subset is: naive CD4+ T cells isolated by negative enrichment. The source of these receptors is an adult with COVID-19.

The genes are TRBV11-2 and TRBJ2-5; D perhaps matches TRBD1 (5 bases). Trimming shortened V by 5 bases and J by 0 bases, and 10 bases separated the two germline ends. Germline CDR1 is SGHAT and CDR2 is FQNNGV. The CDR3 runs to 14 residues. The CDR3 nucleotides are TGTGCCAGCAGCGGACACTTGTACCAAGAGACCCAGTACTTC. It translates to CASSGHLYQETQYF.

The chain combines TRBV2 with TRBJ1-3, with D unclear. The CDR3 contains 13 residues. Trimming stripped 8 bases from V and 1 base from J, with 9 bases between. From germline, CDR1 is SNHLY and CDR2 FYNNEI. The CDR3 DNA reads as TGTGCCAGCTGTGGACTGTCTGGAAACACCATATATTTT. It is translated as CASCGLSGNTIYF.

V is TRBV19 and J is TRBJ2-5, with 7 bases lining up with TRBD1. The CDR3 is 14 residues long. V gave up 6 bases and J gave up 7 bases; unmatched junction bases: 11. Germline CDR1 is LNHDA and CDR2 is SQIVND (reference sequence). Here the CDR3 reads CASRKPGTVGTQYF. The CDR3 nucleotides read TGTGCCAGTAGAAAACCGGGGACAGTTGGGACCCAGTACTTC. The full variable domain, in which reference TRBV19 and TRBJ2-5 provide the parts outside the CDR3, is DGGITQSPKYLFRKEGQNVTLSCEQNLNHDAMYWYRQDPGQGLRLIYYSQIVNDFQKGDIAEGYSVSREKKESFPLTVTSAQKNPTAFYLCASRKPGTVGTQYFGPGTRLLVL.

The J gene is TRBJ1-3, the V gene TRBV15; no reliable D call. This CDR3 has 17 residues. Germline V gene sequence: CDR1 LNHNV, CDR2 YYDKDF (reference sequence). Trimming left V 8 bases short and J 0 bases short, with 20 bases between. The CDR3 sequence: CATRGGNRGPSGNTIYF. CDR3 bases: TGTGCCACCCGAGGCGGAAATCGCGGCCCCTCTGGAAACACCATATATTTT.

This sequence joins TRBV2 and TRBJ2-1; 10 bases align to TRBD2. Germline V gene lookup returns CDR1 SNHLY and CDR2 FYNNEI. V lost 6 bases and J lost 5; bases outside the gene matches: 4. This CDR3 spans 14 amino acids. The CDR3 loop is CASRAGGPDNEQFF. The CDR3 DNA reads as TGTGCCAGCAGAGCGGGAGGGCCGGACAATGAGCAGTTCTTC. The full variable domain, in which reference TRBV2 and TRBJ2-1 provide the parts outside the CDR3, is EPEVTQTPSHQVTQMGQEVILRCVPISNHLYFYWYRQILGQKVEFLVSFYNNEISEKSEIFDDQFSVERPDGSNFTLKIRSTKLEDSAMYFCASRAGGPDNEQFFGPGTRLTVL.

The chain is built from TRBV7-2 and TRBJ2-7; D not resolved. The CDR3 length is 15 residues. V was trimmed by 5 bases and J by 5 bases, leaving 19 bases between them. CDR1 is SGHTA, CDR2 FQGNSA, per germline. The DNA of the CDR3 is TGTGCCAGCAGCGCTCGGGCCCTGTCCTACGACGAGCAGTACTTC. Amino acids: CASSARALSYDEQYF.

This clone appeared a single time. The CDR3 bases are TGTGCCAGCAGTTACCGGGACCATAGCAATCAGCCCCAGCATTTT. As protein: CASSYRDHSNQPQHF. The rearrangement joins TRBV2 to TRBJ1-5; D may be TRBD1 (5 bases). The CDR3 has 15 residues. Germline CDR1 is SNHLY and CDR2 is FYNNEI. Trimming shortened V by 5 bases and J by 0 bases, and 11 bases separated the two germline ends.

This clone was detected a few times. V is TRBV30 and J is TRBJ2-7; no definite D call. The V and J ends lost 2 bases and 1 base respectively, with 3 bases between them. Germline-derived CDR1 and CDR2 are GTSNPN and SVGIG (reference sequence). The CDR3 runs to 11 residues. The CDR3: CAWSQSYEQYF. CDR3 in DNA: TGTGCCTGGAGTCAGTCCTACGAGCAGTACTTC.

The chain uses TRBV28 and TRBJ2-1, with a tentative D call TRBD2 (6 bases). V lost 10 bases and J lost 5, with 24 bases in between. The CDR3 covers 16 residues. Germline CDR1 reads MDHEN; CDR2 reads SYDVKM. CDR3 amino acids: CATTPGGGTSNNEQFF. CDR3 in DNA: TGTGCCACTACTCCCGGTGGGGGGACGTCGAACAATGAGCAGTTCTTC. Full variable domain (missing parts from reference TRBV28 and TRBJ2-1): DVKVTQSSRYLVKRTGEKVFLECVQDMDHENMFWYRQDPGLGLRLIYFSYDVKMKEKGDIPEGYSVSREKKERFSLILESASTNQTSMYLCATTPGGGTSNNEQFFGPGTRLTVL.

The chain recombines TRBV9 with TRBJ2-3; 8 positions agree with TRBD2. From germline, CDR1 is SGDLS and CDR2 YYNGEE. The J segment lost 0 bases and the V segment lost 0 bases, leaving 6 bases of the junction unmatched. This CDR3 contains 17 residues. CDR3 residues: CASSVAATSGSTDTQYF. The DNA for the CDR3 is TGTGCCAGCAGCGTAGCGGCCACTAGCGGTAGCACAGATACGCAGTATTTT.

V and J are TRBV5-1 and TRBJ2-2; 7 bases are shared with TRBD1. Germline loops: CDR1 SGHRS, CDR2 YFSETQ. The CDR3 contains 15 residues. After removal of 4 bases from V and 0 bases from J, the junction contained 3 bases not matched to a gene. CDR3 sequence: CASSQGQANTGELFF. Written as DNA, the CDR3 is TGCGCCAGCAGCCAAGGACAGGCGAACACCGGGGAGCTGTTTTTT.

As for this clone: Other DNA variants within this sample encode the same CDR3. The chain employs TRBV5-8 and TRBJ2-7; possible D gene TRBD1, 6 bases. The CDR3 has 14 residues. The germline CDR1 and CDR2 sequences are SGHTS and YDEGEE. Trimming removed 6 bases from V and 4 bases from J, with 17 bases in between. The CDR3 loop reads CASTDTGLRYEQYF. The CDR3 region has the DNA TGTGCCAGCACCGATACAGGGTTAAGATACGAGCAGTACTTC.

The chain links TRBV29-1 to TRBJ2-7, with 8 bases identical to TRBD2. CDR1 is SQVTM, CDR2 ANQGSEA, per germline. V dropped 8 bases and J dropped 3; count of bases not matched to a gene: 6. The CDR3 covers 12 residues. The CDR3 protein is CSIRGGLYEQYF. The CDR3 coding sequence is TGCAGCATCCGGGGGGGCCTCTACGAGCAGTACTTC.

The rearrangement links TRBV6-5 to TRBJ2-7; D gene ambiguous. CDR1 is MNHEY, CDR2 SVGAGI, per germline. This CDR3 spans 10 amino acids. Trimming cost V 10 bases and J 4 bases, with 8 bases left between them. The CDR3 region is CATSIYEQYF. In nucleotides, the CDR3 is TGTGCCACCTCAATTTACGAGCAGTACTTC.

The J gene is TRBJ1-3, the V gene TRBV5-1; D call uncertain. CDR1 and CDR2 from the germline V gene are SGHRS and YFSETQ. V lost 0 bases and J lost 4, with 8 bases in between. The CDR3 length is 14 residues. In DNA form, the CDR3 reads TGCGCCAGCAGCTTGGCGGGGTACGGAAACACCATATATTTT. Translating it yields CASSLAGYGNTIYF.

In DNA, the CDR3 is TGTGCCAGCAGCTTAGATCGACTAGCGGGAAGCACCGGGGAGCTGTTTTTT. Translating it yields CASSLDRLAGSTGELFF. This chain connects TRBV11-2 to TRBJ2-2; TRBD2 agrees at 11 bases. CDR3 length equals 17 residues. V shed 0 bases, J shed 4 bases, and the junction held 4 bases outside the gene matches. Germline CDR1 reads SGHAT; CDR2 reads FQNNGV.

The chain recombines TRBV7-9 with TRBJ2-2; no clear D. The V and J ends lost 5 bases and 13 bases respectively, with 17 bases between them. The CDR3 totals 13 residues. Looked up from germline, CDR1 is SEHNR and CDR2 is FQNEAQ (reference sequence). Written as DNA, the CDR3 is TGTGCCAGCAGCCCGATAGATCGTGGGCGGCTGTTTTTT. Residues: CASSPIDRGRLFF.

V gene TRBV7-6 combines with J gene TRBJ1-1; D possibly corresponds to TRBD1 (5 bases). This CDR3 is 15 amino acids long. CDR1 is SGHVS and CDR2 is FNYEAQ in the germline V gene. The V end was cut by 4 bases, the J end by 4 bases, with 16 bases between. CDR3 loop: CASSSRSGFSTEAFF. As DNA, the CDR3 is TGTGCCAGCAGCTCAAGATCAGGGTTTAGCACTGAAGCTTTCTTT.

V is TRBV6-6 and J is TRBJ1-2; 7 bases agree with TRBD1. Trimming took 8 bases from V and 8 from J; bases not matched to a gene: 11. The CDR3 spans 13 residues. Per germline, CDR1 MNHNY and CDR2 SVGAGI (reference sequence). The CDR3 DNA sequence: TGTGCCAGCTATATACAGGGGCTTGGGGGCTACACCTTC. Protein sequence: CASYIQGLGGYTF.

V gene TRBV5-1 combines with J gene TRBJ2-7, with D possibly matching TRBD2 (5 bases). This CDR3 is built from 14 residues. From germline, CDR1 is SGHRS and CDR2 YFSETQ. V shed 4 bases and J shed 0 bases, with 11 bases lying between them. CDR3 DNA sequence: TGCGCCAGCAGCCGCGGACTGAACTCCTACGAGCAGTACTTC. It specifies CASSRGLNSYEQYF.

The chain recombines TRBV27 with TRBJ2-3, with 10 nucleotides matching TRBD2. Trimming removed 0 bases from V and 0 bases from J; junction bases left unmatched: 0. The CDR3 consists of 16 residues. Per germline, CDR1 MNHEY and CDR2 SMNVEV (reference sequence). CDR3 DNA: TGTGCCAGCAGTTTATCGACTAGCGGGAGCACAGATACGCAGTATTTT. Its translation is CASSLSTSGSTDTQYF.

This chain links TRBV7-9 with TRBJ2-6; D is perhaps TRBD2 (6 bases). V lost 8 bases and J lost 0, with 17 bases in between. Germline assignment: CDR1 SEHNR and CDR2 FQNEAQ (reference sequence). The CDR3 has 17 residues. CDR3 protein: CASVRSGVPSGANVLTF. The CDR3 coding sequence is TGTGCCAGCGTACGTTCGGGGGTTCCCTCTGGGGCCAACGTCCTGACTTTC.

This chain uses TRBV7-9 with TRBJ2-7; 8 bases fit TRBD1. Trimming cost V 5 bases and J 3 bases; bases outside gene matches: 3. This CDR3 has 13 residues. Germline CDR1 is SEHNR and CDR2 is FQNEAQ (reference sequence). The CDR3 DNA sequence: TGTGCCAGCAGCCGGGACAGGAACTACGAGCAGTACTTC. Protein product: CASSRDRNYEQYF. The complete variable domain, with remaining parts taken from reference TRBV7-9 and TRBJ2-7, reads DTGVSQNPRHKITKRGQNVTFRCDPISEHNRLYWYRQTLGQGPEFLTYFQNEAQLEKSRLLSDRFSAERPKGSFSTLEIQRTEQGDSAMYLCASSRDRNYEQYFGPGTRLTVT.

J is TRBJ2-1 and V is TRBV18, with 12 bases matching TRBD2. CDR3 length equals 16 residues. Germline values: CDR1 KGHSH, CDR2 LQKENI. The trim removed 2 bases at V and 4 bases at J, leaving 3 bases unmatched. CDR3: CASSPTGLAGYNEQFF. DNA for the CDR3: TGTGCCAGCTCACCAACGGGACTAGCGGGTTACAATGAGCAGTTCTTC.

This chain joins TRBV6-5 and TRBJ2-7; 16 bases line up with TRBD2. Germline-derived CDR1 and CDR2 are MNHEY and SVGAGI. The CDR3 contains 14 residues. The junction had 0 bases not matched to a gene; V was cut back by 6 bases and J by 4 bases. The CDR3 DNA follows: TGTGCCAGCAGGGGACTAGCGGGAGGGTACGAGCAGTACTTC. Translation: CASRGLAGGYEQYF.